This T cell receptor beta chain was retrieved from a study of Ad26.COV2.S vaccination and SARS-CoV-2 variants. Some clones are missing from TCRdb's copy, which holds only in-frame ones; the method was immunoSEQ multiplex PCR. The table records roughly 380,000 clones, over 75% of them present only once. This sample's treatment: 15 to 20 received Ad26.COV2.S at low or high dose, single or two shots; 5 received placebo; per-sample allocation not given. Sampling took place 63 days after the first vaccine or placebo injection. About this clone: Its antigen is unknown.

Whole-study findings and limits: Spike-specific TCR breadth in vaccine recipients exceeded that seen in placebo recipients.

Germline V CDR1 and CDR2: LNHNV, YYDKDF (reference sequence). Trimming took 5 bases from V and 5 from J; bases not matched to a gene: 15. The CDR3 totals 16 residues. The TCR sequence derives from a person aged 18-65 years who received the Ad26.COV2.S COVID-19 vaccine or a placebo. The genes are TRBV15 and TRBJ2-7; TRBD1 aligns across 7 bases. Material: peripheral blood, obtained in a trial of Ad26.COV2.S vaccine versus placebo. In DNA, the CDR3 is TGTGCCACCAGCTTAAACACAGGGGCCGCCCTTAACGAGCAGTACTTC. Protein: CATSLNTGAALNEQYF.